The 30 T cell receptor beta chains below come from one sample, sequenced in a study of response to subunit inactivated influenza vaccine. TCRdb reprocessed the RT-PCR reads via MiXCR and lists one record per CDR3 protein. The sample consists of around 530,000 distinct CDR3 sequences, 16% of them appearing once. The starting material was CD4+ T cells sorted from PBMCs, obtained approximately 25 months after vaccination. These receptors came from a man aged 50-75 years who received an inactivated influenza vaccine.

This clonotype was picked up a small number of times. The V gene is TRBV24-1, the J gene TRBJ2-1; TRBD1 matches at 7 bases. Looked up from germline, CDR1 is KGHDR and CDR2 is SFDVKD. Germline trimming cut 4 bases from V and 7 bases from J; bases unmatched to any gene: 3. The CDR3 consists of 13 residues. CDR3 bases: TGTGCCACCAGTGACCCGACAGGGAATGAGCAGTTCTTC. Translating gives CATSDPTGNEQFF.

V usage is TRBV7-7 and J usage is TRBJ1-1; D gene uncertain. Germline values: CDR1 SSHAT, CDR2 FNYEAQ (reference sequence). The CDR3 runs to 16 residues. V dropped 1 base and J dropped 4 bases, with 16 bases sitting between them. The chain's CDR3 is CASSLVGSRRCTEAFF. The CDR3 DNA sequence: TGTGCCAGCAGCTTAGTTGGAAGCCGCAGATGCACTGAAGCTTTCTTT.

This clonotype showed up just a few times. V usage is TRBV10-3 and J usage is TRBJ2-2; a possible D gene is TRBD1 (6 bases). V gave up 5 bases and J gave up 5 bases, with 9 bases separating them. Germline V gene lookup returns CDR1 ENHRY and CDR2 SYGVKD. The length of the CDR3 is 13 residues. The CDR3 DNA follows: TGTGCCATCAGTAGGACAGAAACCGGGGAGCTGTTTTTT. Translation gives CAISRTETGELFF.

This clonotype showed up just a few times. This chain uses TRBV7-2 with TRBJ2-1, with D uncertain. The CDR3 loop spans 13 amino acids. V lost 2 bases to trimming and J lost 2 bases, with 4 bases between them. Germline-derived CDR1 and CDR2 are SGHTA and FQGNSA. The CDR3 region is CASSLYAYNEQFF. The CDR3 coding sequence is TGTGCCAGCAGCTTATACGCCTACAATGAGCAGTTCTTC.

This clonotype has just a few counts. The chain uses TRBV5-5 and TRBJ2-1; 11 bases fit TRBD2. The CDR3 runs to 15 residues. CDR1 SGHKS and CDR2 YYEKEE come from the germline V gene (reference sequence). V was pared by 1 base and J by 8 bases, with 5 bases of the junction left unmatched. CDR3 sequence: CASSLTSGRGYEQFF. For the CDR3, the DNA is TGTGCCAGCAGCTTGACTAGCGGGAGAGGGTATGAGCAGTTCTTC.

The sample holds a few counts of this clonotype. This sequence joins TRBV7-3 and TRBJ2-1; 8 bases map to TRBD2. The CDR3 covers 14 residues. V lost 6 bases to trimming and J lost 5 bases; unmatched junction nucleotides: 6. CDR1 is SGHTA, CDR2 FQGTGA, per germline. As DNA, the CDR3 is TGTGCCAGCAGTCTTAGCGGGACCCACAATGAGCAGTTCTTC. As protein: CASSLSGTHNEQFF. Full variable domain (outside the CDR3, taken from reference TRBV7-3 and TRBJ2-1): GAGVSQTPSNKVTEKGKYVELRCDPISGHTALYWYRQSLGQGPEFLIYFQGTGAADDSGLPNDRFFAVRPEGSVSTLKIQRTERGDSAVYLCASSLSGTHNEQFFGPGTRLTVL.

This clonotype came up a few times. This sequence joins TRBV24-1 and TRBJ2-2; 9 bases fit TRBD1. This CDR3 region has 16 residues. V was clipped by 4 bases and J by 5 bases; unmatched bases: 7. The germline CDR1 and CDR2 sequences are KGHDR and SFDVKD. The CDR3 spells CATSDNRGRETGELFF. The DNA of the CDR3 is TGTGCCACCAGTGACAACAGGGGGCGAGAAACCGGGGAGCTGTTTTTT.

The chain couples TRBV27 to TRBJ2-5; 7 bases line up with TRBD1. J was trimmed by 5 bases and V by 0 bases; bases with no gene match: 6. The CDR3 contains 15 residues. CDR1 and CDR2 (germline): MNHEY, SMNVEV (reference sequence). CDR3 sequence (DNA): TGTGCCAGCAGTTTATCAGGGGGCGGGTTGGAGACCCAGTACTTC. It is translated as CASSLSGGGLETQYF.

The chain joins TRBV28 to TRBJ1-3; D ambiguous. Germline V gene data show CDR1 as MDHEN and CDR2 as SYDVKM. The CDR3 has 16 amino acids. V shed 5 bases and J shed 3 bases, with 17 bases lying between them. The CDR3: CASSRGGVDGGNTIYF. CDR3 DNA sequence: TGTGCCAGCAGTCGAGGCGGAGTGGACGGTGGAAACACCATATATTTT.

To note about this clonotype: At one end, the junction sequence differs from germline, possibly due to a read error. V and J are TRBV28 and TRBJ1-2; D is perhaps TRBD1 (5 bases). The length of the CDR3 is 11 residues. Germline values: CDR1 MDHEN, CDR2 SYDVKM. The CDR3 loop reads CASSSQMGGLF. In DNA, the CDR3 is TGTGCCAGCAGTTCTCAAATGGGGGGACTTTTC.

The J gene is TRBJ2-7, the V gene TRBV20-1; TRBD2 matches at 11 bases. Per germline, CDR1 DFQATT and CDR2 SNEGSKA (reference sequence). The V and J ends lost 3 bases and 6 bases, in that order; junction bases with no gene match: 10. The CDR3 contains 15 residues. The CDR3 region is CSASITSGRRLEQYF. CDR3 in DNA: TGCAGTGCTAGTATTACTAGCGGGAGAAGGCTCGAGCAGTACTTC.

The CDR3 DNA is TGTGCCAGCAGCTTGGTCGCCCGGGACACCCGAGAAGCCAGAAACTCTGGGGCCAACGTCCTGACTTTC. This gives the protein CASSLVARDTREARNSGANVLTF. The chain is built from TRBV5-4 and TRBJ2-6, with a possible D match to TRBD1 (6 bases). V was clipped by 0 bases and J by 0 bases, with 28 bases between them. CDR3 size: 23 residues. Germline CDR1 is SGHNT and CDR2 is YYREEE (reference sequence).

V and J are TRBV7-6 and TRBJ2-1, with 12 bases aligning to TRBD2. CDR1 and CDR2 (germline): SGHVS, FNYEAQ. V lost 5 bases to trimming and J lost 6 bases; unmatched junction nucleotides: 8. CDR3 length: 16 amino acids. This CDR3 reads CASSAMTSGSGNEQFF. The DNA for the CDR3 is TGTGCCAGCAGCGCGATGACTAGCGGGAGTGGCAATGAGCAGTTCTTC.

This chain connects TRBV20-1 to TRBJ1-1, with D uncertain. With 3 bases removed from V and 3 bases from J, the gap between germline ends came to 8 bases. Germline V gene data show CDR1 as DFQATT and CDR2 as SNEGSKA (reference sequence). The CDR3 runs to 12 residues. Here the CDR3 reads CSASPFHTEAFF. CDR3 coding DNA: TGCAGTGCTAGCCCCTTTCACACTGAAGCTTTCTTT.

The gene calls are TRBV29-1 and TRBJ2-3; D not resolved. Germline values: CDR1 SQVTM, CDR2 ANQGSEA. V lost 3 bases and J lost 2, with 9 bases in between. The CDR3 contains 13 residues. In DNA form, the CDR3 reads TGCAGCGTTGATGGGCCATCCACAGATACGCAGTATTTT. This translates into CSVDGPSTDTQYF.

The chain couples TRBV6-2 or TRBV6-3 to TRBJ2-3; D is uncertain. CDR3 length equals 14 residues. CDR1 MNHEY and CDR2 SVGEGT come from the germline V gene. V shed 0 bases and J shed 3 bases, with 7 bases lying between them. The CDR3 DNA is TGTGCCAGCAGTTACTCGGATTGGACAGATACGCAGTATTTT. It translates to CASSYSDWTDTQYF.

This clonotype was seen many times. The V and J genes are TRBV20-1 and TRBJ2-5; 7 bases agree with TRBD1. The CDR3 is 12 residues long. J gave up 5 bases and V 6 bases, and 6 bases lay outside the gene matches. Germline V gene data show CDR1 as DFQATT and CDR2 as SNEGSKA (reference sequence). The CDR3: CSAAGQAETQYF. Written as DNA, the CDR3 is TGCAGTGCAGCCGGACAGGCCGAGACCCAGTACTTC.

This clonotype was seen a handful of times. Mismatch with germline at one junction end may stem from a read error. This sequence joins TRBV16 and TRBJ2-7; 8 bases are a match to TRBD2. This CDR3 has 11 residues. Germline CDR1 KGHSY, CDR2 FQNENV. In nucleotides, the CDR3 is TGTGCCAGCAGCCCTCAGCGGGAGCTCTTCTTC. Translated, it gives CASSPQRELFF. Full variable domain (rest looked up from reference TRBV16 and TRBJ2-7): GEEVAQTPKHLVRGEGQKAKLYCAPIKGHSYVFWYQQVLKNEFKFLISFQNENVFDETGMPKERFSAKCLPNSPCSLEIQATKLEDSAVYFCASSPQRELFFGPGTRLTVT.

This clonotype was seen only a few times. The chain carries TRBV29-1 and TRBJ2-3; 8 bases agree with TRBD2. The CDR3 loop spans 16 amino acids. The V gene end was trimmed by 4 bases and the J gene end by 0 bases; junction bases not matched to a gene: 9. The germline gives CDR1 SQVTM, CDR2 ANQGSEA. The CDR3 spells CSVVGLATLSTDTQYF. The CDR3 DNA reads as TGCAGCGTTGTAGGACTAGCAACCCTCAGCACAGATACGCAGTATTTT.

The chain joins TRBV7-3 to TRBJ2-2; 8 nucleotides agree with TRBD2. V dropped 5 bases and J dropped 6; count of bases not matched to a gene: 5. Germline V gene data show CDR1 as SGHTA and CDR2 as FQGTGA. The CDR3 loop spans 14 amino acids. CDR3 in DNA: TGTGCCAGCAGCCCCGGACTAGCCCCCGGGGAGCTGTTTTTT. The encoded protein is CASSPGLAPGELFF.

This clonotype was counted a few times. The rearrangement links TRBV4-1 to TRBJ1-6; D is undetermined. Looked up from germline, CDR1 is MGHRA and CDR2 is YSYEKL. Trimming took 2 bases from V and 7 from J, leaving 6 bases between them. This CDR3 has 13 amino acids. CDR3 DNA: TGCGCCAGCAGCCAATCGTGGAATTCACCCCTCCACTTT. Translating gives CASSQSWNSPLHF.

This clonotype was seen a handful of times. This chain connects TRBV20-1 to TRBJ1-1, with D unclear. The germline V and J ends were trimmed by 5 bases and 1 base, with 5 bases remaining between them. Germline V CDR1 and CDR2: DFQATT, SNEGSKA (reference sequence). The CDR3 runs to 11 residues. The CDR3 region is CSASGNTEAFF. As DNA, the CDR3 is TGCAGTGCTTCGGGGAACACTGAAGCTTTCTTT.

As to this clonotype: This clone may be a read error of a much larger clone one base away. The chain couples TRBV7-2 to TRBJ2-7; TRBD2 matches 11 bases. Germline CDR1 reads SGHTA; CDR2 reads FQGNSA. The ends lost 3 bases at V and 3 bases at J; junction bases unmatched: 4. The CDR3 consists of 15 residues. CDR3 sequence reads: CASSLTSGTIYEQYF. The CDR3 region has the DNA TGTGCCAGCAGCTTGACTAGCGGGACAATCTACGAGCAGTACTTC.

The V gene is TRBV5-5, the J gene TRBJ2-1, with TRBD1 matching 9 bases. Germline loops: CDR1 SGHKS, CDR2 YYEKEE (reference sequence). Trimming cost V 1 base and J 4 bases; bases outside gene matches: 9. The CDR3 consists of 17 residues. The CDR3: CASSLSYGQGIYNEQFF. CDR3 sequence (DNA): TGTGCCAGCAGCTTGAGTTATGGACAGGGGATATACAATGAGCAGTTCTTC.

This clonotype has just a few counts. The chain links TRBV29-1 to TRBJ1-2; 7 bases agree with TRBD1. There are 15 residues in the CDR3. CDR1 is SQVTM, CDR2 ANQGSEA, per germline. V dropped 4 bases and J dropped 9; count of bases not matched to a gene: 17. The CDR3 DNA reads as TGCAGCGTTGGAGAACCGGGACAGAGGGCCTCTCGCTACACCTTC. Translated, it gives CSVGEPGQRASRYTF.

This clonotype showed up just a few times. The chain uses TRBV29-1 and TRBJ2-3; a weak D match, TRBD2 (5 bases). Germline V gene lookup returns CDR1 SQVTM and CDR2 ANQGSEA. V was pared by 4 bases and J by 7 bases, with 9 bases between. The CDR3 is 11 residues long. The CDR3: CSVGREHTQYF. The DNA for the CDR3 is TGCAGCGTTGGTCGGGAACATACGCAGTATTTT.

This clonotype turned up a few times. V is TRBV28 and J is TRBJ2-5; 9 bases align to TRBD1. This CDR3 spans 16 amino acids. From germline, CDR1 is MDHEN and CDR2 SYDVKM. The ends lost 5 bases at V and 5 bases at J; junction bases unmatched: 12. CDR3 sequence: CASSPFGTGSGETQYF. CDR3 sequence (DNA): TGTGCCAGCAGTCCCTTCGGGACAGGGAGCGGCGAGACCCAGTACTTC. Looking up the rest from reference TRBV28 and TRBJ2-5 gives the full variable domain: DVKVTQSSRYLVKRTGEKVFLECVQDMDHENMFWYRQDPGLGLRLIYFSYDVKMKEKGDIPEGYSVSREKKERFSLILESASTNQTSMYLCASSPFGTGSGETQYFGPGTRLLVL.

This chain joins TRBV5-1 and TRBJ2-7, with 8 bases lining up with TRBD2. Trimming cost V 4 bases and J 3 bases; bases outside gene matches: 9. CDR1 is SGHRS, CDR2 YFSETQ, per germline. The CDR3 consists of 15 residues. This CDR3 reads CASSISGTSFYEQYF. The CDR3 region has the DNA TGCGCCAGCAGCATTAGCGGGACATCATTCTACGAGCAGTACTTC.

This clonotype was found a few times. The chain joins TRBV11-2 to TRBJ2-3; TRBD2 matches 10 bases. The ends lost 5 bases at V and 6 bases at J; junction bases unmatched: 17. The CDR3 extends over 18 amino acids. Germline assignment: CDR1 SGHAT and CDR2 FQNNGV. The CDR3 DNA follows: TGTGCCAGCAGCCCTCACCTAGCGGGAGAACCGATCTTGGATACGCAGTATTTT. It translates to CASSPHLAGEPILDTQYF.

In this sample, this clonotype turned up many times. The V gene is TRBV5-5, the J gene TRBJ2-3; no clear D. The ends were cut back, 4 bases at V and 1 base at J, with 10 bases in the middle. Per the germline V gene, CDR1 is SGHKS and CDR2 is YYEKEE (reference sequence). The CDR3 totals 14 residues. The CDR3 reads CASSRAAGTDTQYF. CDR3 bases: TGTGCCAGCAGCAGGGCGGCGGGCACAGATACGCAGTATTTT.